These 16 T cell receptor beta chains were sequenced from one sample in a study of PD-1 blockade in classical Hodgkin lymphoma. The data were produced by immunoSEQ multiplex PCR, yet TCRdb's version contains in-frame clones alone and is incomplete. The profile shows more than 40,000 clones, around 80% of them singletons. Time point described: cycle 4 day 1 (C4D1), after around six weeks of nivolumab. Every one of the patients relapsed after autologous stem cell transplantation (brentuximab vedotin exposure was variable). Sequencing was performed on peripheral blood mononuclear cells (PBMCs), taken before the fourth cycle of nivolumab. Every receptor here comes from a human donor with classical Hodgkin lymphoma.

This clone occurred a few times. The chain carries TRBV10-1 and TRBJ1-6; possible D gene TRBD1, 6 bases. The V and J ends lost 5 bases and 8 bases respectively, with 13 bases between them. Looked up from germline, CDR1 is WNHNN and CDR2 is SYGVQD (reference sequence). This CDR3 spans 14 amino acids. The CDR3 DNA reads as TGCGCCAGCAGTACGACAGGCATCGATTCACCCCTCCACTTT. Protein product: CASSTTGIDSPLHF.

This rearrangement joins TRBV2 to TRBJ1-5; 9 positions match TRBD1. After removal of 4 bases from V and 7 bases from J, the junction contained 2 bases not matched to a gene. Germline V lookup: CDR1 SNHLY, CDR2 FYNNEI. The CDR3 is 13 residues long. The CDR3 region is CASSGTGDQPQHF. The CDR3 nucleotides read TGTGCCAGCAGTGGGACAGGGGACCAGCCCCAGCATTTT.

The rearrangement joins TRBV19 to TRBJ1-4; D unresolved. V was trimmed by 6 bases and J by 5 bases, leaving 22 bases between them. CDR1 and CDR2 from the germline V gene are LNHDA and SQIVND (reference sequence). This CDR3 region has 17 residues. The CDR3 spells CASRTGLNKWGNEKLFF. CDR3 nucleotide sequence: TGTGCCAGTAGAACCGGGCTCAATAAATGGGGAAATGAAAAACTGTTTTTT.

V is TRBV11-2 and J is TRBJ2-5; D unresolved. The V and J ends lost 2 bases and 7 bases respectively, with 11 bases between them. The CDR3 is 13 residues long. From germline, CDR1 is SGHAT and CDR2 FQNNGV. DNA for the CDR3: TGTGCCAGCAGCTTAACCGACATTGGGACCCAGTACTTC. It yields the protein CASSLTDIGTQYF.

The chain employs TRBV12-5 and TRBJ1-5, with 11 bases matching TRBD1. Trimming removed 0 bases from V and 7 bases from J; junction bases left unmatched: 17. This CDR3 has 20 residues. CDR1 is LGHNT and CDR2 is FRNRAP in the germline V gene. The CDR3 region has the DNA TGTGCTAGTGGTTTGGTAGTGGATTTTTGGGACAGGGGGTTGAGGCAGCCCCAGCATTTT. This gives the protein CASGLVVDFWDRGLRQPQHF.

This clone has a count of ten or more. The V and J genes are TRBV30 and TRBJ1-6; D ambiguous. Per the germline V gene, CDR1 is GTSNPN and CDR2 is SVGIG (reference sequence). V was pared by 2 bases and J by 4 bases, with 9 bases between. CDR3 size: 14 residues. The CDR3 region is CAWSQEDYNSPLHF. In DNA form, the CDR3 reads TGTGCCTGGAGTCAGGAGGATTATAATTCACCCCTCCACTTT.

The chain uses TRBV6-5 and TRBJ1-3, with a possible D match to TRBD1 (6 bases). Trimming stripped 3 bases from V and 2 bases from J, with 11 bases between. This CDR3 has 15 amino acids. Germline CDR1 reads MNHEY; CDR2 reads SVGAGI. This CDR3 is CASSYSGTTGNTIYF. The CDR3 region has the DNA TGTGCCAGCAGTTATTCCGGGACAACTGGAAACACCATATATTTT.

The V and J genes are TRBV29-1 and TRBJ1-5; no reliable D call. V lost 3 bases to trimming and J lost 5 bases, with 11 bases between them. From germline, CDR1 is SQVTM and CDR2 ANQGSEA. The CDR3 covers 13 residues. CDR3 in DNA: TGCAGCGTTGATTCGGGGATTGATCAGCCCCAGCATTTT. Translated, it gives CSVDSGIDQPQHF.

CDR3 sequence reads: CASNVEGANYGYTF. In DNA, the CDR3 is TGTGCCAGCAACGTGGAAGGGGCTAACTATGGCTACACCTTC. The chain combines TRBV6-1 with TRBJ1-2; tentatively, D is TRBD1 (5 bases). The CDR3 runs 14 residues. The V end was cut by 7 bases, the J end by 0 bases, with 12 bases between. Germline values: CDR1 MNHNS, CDR2 SASEGT.

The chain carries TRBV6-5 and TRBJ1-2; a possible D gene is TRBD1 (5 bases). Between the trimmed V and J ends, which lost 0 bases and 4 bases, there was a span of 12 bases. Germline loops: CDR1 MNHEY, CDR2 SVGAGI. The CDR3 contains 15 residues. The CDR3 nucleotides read TGTGCCAGCAGTTACTCTGCAGGGAGCGGCTATGGCTACACCTTC. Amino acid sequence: CASSYSAGSGYGYTF.

The DNA for the CDR3 is TGTGCCAGCAGCTCACAGAGCAGTGGGCAGTACTTC. It codes for CASSSQSSGQYF. V and J are TRBV7-6 and TRBJ2-7; no clear D. The germline gives CDR1 SGHVS, CDR2 FNYEAQ. This CDR3 has 12 residues. The V end was cut by 4 bases, the J end by 9 bases, with 13 bases between. The full variable domain, in which reference TRBV7-6 and TRBJ2-7 provide the parts outside the CDR3, is GAGVSQSPRYKVTKRGQDVALRCDPISGHVSLYWYRQALGQGPEFLTYFNYEAQQDKSGLPNDRFSAERPEGSISTLTIQRTEQRDSAMYRCASSSQSSGQYFGPGTRLTVT.

The CDR3 is CASSRQGLGEKLFF. DNA for the CDR3: TGCGCCAGCAGCCGGCAGGGACTAGGAGAAAAACTGTTTTTT. The genes are TRBV5-1 and TRBJ1-4; weak D call: TRBD1 (5 bases). V lost 4 bases, J lost 8 bases, and 15 bases lay in between. The CDR3 is 14 amino acids. Per the germline V gene, CDR1 is SGHRS and CDR2 is YFSETQ.

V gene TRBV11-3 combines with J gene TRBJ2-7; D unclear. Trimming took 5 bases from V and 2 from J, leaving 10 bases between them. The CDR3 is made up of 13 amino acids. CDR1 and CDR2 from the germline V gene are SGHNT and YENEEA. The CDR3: CASSLRETYEQYF. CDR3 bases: TGTGCCAGCAGCCTTCGAGAAACCTACGAGCAGTACTTC.

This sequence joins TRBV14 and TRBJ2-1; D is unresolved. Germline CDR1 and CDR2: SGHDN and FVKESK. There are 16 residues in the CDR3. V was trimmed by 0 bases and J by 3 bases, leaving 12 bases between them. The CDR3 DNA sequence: TGTGCCAGCAGCCAAGATGTCCCGCGGTTCTACAATGAGCAGTTCTTC. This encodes CASSQDVPRFYNEQFF.

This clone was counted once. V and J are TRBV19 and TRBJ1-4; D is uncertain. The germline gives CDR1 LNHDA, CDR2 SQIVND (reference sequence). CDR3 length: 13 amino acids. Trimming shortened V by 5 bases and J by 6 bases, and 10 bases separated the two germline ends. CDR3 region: CASSPLGDEKLFF. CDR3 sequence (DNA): TGTGCCAGTAGTCCACTTGGGGATGAAAAACTGTTTTTT.

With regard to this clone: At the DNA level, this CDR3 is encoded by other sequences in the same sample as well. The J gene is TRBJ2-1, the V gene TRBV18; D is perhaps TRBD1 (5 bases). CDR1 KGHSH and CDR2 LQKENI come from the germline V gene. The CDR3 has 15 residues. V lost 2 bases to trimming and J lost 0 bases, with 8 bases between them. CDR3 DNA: TGTGCCAGCTCACCAAGACAGAGCTCCTACAATGAGCAGTTCTTC. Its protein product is CASSPRQSSYNEQFF.